Listed here is a single T cell receptor beta chain. This sample was included in a study of CD8 T cells in Susac syndrome. Matched for age and sex, the controls were healthy donors. Bulk CD8+ and CD4+ cells came from magnetic negative isolation; CD8+ TEMRA by FACS. This CDR3 spans 12 amino acids. Germline loops: CDR1 DFQATT, CDR2 SNEGSKA (reference sequence). The V end was cut by 5 bases, the J end by 2 bases, with 10 bases between. With random hexamers, 0.5 to 1 ug RNA was reverse transcribed. Amplification of TCR beta CDR3 was carried out by immunoSEQ multiplex PCR, which covered 54 Vbeta and 13 Jbeta segments. MiXCR was run by TCRdb on the immunoSEQ multiplex PCR reads, yielding one entry per CDR3 protein. The data hold about 130,000 distinct CDR3 sequences, with around 94% observed a single time.

The receptor was isolated from a human donor in good health. The source material was CD4+ T cells from PBMCs. This sequence joins TRBV20-1 and TRBJ2-7, with D perhaps given as TRBD1 or TRBD2 (5 bases each). CDR3 protein: CSAPGPTYEQYF. The CDR3 DNA follows: TGCAGTGCTCCGGGACCGACCTACGAGCAGTACTTC.